The 15 T cell receptor beta chains listed next were all sequenced from one sample in a study of cytomegalovirus exposure and HLA in healthy donors. The PCR made use of 60 Vbeta and 13 Jbeta primers. Assay used: immunoSEQ multiplex PCR; TCRdb lists only in-frame clones, some missing. This sample has 150,000 to 200,000 clones, with more than 70% found just once. The material sequenced was PBMCs. The source is a girl between 5 and 17 years old in good health and CMV-seronegative.

V gene TRBV6-5 combines with J gene TRBJ2-7; 8 bases line up with TRBD1. This CDR3 has 13 amino acids. From germline, CDR1 is MNHEY and CDR2 SVGAGI. V trimming: 5 bases; J trimming: 2 bases; junction bases outside the gene matches: 2. CDR3 sequence (DNA): TGTGCCAGCAGTACGGACAGGGCCTACGAGCAGTACTTC. Its protein product is CASSTDRAYEQYF.

The chain joins TRBV7-3 to TRBJ2-3; weak D call: TRBD1 (5 bases). The CDR3 is 13 residues long. Between the trimmed V and J ends, which lost 5 bases and 5 bases, there was a span of 11 bases. The V gene's germline CDR1 is SGHTA and CDR2 FQGTGA. CDR3 sequence: CASSPLQGDTQYF. CDR3 in DNA: TGTGCCAGCAGCCCGCTTCAGGGAGATACGCAGTATTTT.

The V call is TRBV5-1, the J call TRBJ2-3; TRBD2 matches 7 bases. Germline trimming cut 5 bases from V and 8 bases from J; bases unmatched to any gene: 5. CDR1 and CDR2 from the germline V gene are SGHRS and YFSETQ. The CDR3 covers 12 residues. CDR3: CASRVPGGTQYF. CDR3 nucleotide sequence: TGCGCCAGCAGGGTGCCGGGAGGTACGCAGTATTTT.

The chain recombines TRBV27 with TRBJ2-3, with 8 bases matching TRBD1. Per the germline V gene, CDR1 is MNHEY and CDR2 is SMNVEV (reference sequence). Trimming removed 3 bases from V and 2 bases from J; junction bases left unmatched: 1. The CDR3 is made up of 14 amino acids. The DNA for the CDR3 is TGTGCCAGCAGTTTGGGACAGGCCACAGATACGCAGTATTTT. Translated: CASSLGQATDTQYF.

Only a few counts were recorded for this clone. The same CDR3 is also encoded by other DNA sequences in this sample. The V and J genes are TRBV2 and TRBJ2-7, with D unclear. CDR1 and CDR2 (germline): SNHLY, FYNNEI. There are 12 residues in the CDR3. V dropped 4 bases and J dropped 2 bases, with 6 bases sitting between them. The CDR3 is CASSGQAYEQYF. CDR3 nucleotide sequence: TGTGCCAGCAGTGGGCAGGCCTACGAGCAGTACTTC.

J is TRBJ1-2 and V is TRBV25-1; D unresolved. Trimming removed 4 bases from V and 2 bases from J, with 5 bases in between. The CDR3 spans 12 residues. The germline V gene has CDR1 MGHDK and CDR2 SYGVNS. The CDR3 DNA sequence: TGTGCCAGCAGTGCGGGGAACTATGGCTACACCTTC. Translated, it gives CASSAGNYGYTF.

The V gene is TRBV13, the J gene TRBJ2-5, with 7 bases lining up with TRBD2. This CDR3 comprises 17 residues. Germline values: CDR1 PRHDT, CDR2 FYEKMQ (reference sequence). The V and J ends lost 1 base and 3 bases, in that order; junction bases with no gene match: 11. CDR3 amino acids: CASSLVLPTSLEETQYF. The CDR3 nucleotides read TGTGCCAGCAGCTTAGTCCTCCCGACTAGCCTAGAAGAGACCCAGTACTTC.

The chain joins TRBV5-4 to TRBJ2-5, with 10 positions matching TRBD1. The germline V gene encodes CDR1 SGHNT and CDR2 YYREEE (reference sequence). The CDR3 runs 15 residues. V gave up 4 bases and J gave up 2 bases; unmatched junction bases: 5. CDR3 residues: CASSMVDRGQETQYF. The CDR3, as DNA: TGTGCCAGCAGCATGGTGGACAGGGGGCAAGAGACCCAGTACTTC.

This clone was recorded only once. V and J are TRBV30 and TRBJ2-5; the D is unclear. Between the trimmed V and J ends, which lost 1 base and 4 bases, there was a span of 4 bases. The V gene's germline CDR1 is GTSNPN and CDR2 SVGIG (reference sequence). This CDR3 has 11 residues. CDR3 residues: CAWSDGETQYF. DNA for the CDR3: TGTGCCTGGAGTGACGGAGAGACCCAGTACTTC.

V and J are TRBV13 and TRBJ2-5; no reliable D call. The CDR3 consists of 13 residues. Trimming left V 0 bases short and J 4 bases short, with 6 bases between. Germline V gene lookup returns CDR1 PRHDT and CDR2 FYEKMQ (reference sequence). CDR3 amino acids: CASSLGYGETQYF. CDR3 in DNA: TGTGCCAGCAGCTTAGGCTATGGAGAGACCCAGTACTTC.

This clone was observed a few times. The rearrangement joins TRBV7-6 to TRBJ1-4, with a possible D match to TRBD1 (6 bases). The CDR3 has 14 residues. The germline V gene has CDR1 SGHVS and CDR2 FNYEAQ. Trimming left V 4 bases short and J 3 bases short, with 9 bases between. The CDR3: CASSSGQSNEKLFF. The CDR3 DNA reads TGTGCCAGCAGCTCCGGACAGTCTAATGAAAAACTGTTTTTT.

The chain joins TRBV5-4 to TRBJ1-1; D not resolved. The CDR3 totals 16 residues. The germline gives CDR1 SGHNT, CDR2 YYREEE (reference sequence). The V end was cut by 4 bases, the J end by 4 bases, with 20 bases between. For the CDR3, the DNA is TGTGCCAGCAGCACGCCCGAGATCTGGGCAGGCACTGAAGCTTTCTTT. Amino acids: CASSTPEIWAGTEAFF.

V gene TRBV5-1 combines with J gene TRBJ2-1; 14 bases are shared with TRBD2. Per germline, CDR1 SGHRS and CDR2 YFSETQ. The CDR3 is made up of 15 amino acids. V trimming: 6 bases; J trimming: 8 bases; junction bases outside the gene matches: 7. The CDR3 sequence is CASIRLAGGPDEQFF. DNA of the CDR3: TGCGCCAGCATAAGACTAGCGGGGGGGCCGGATGAGCAGTTCTTC.

V and J are TRBV9 and TRBJ2-7; 8 bases line up with TRBD1. The germline V gene has CDR1 SGDLS and CDR2 YYNGEE. The V segment lost 4 bases and the J segment 2 bases; nucleotides outside the gene matches: 8. CDR3 length: 15 residues. The chain's CDR3 is CASSPSGDRPYEQYF. For the CDR3, the DNA is TGTGCCAGCAGCCCCTCGGGGGACAGGCCCTACGAGCAGTACTTC.

This clone was observed a single time. This chain uses TRBV5-5 with TRBJ1-1; 10 bases are shared with TRBD1. CDR3 length: 19 amino acids. V was pared by 0 bases and J by 0 bases, with 11 bases of the junction left unmatched. Germline CDR1 and CDR2: SGHKS and YYEKEE (reference sequence). The CDR3 nucleotides are TGTGCCAGCAGCTTGGGAGTCTGGACAGGGGGTGGGCTGAACACTGAAGCTTTCTTT. This sequence encodes CASSLGVWTGGGLNTEAFF.